This is a list of T cell receptor beta chains from one sample in a study of blood T cell repertoires in COVID-19. TCRdb's copy holds only in-frame clones and misses some; the assay was immunoSEQ multiplex PCR. Of 330,000 or so clones listed, 85% to 90% are singletons. The sample consisted of PBMCs or T cells enriched from blood (not recorded which). These receptors all stem from a woman aged 30 to 39 who had been exposed to COVID-19. The CDR3 runs from the conserved cysteine through the conserved F or W. The D gene is left open where the match is weak. For some rows the clone size is stated as once, few or many, or as a class when expanded; others skip it.

size: -
V: TRBV11-3
J: TRBJ1-2
D: -
CDR3: CASSSGYYGYTF
DNA: TGTGCCAGCAGCTCGGGTTACTATGGCTACACCTTC

size: -
V: TRBV7-9
J: TRBJ1-4
D: TRBD1
CDR3: CASSETTGPNEKLFF
DNA: TGTGCCAGCAGCGAAACGACAGGGCCTAATGAAAAACTGTTTTTT

size: -
V: TRBV7-9
J: TRBJ2-6
D: TRBD1
CDR3: CASSLTGGSGANVLTF
DNA: TGTGCCAGCAGCTTAACAGGGGGCTCTGGGGCCAACGTCCTGACTTTC

size: -
V: TRBV11-2
J: TRBJ2-1
D: -
CDR3: CASRAPGGEQFF
DNA: TGTGCCAGCAGGGCCCCAGGGGGGGAGCAGTTCTTC

size: -
V: TRBV11-3
J: TRBJ2-5
D: TRBD1
CDR3: CASSLIQTGVQYF
DNA: TGTGCCAGCAGCTTAATCCAGACAGGGGTACAGTACTTC

size: few
V: TRBV12-3/TRBV12-4
J: TRBJ1-2
D: -
CDR3: CASSLGNYGYTF
DNA: TGTGCCAGCAGTTTGGGCAACTATGGCTACACCTTC

size: -
V: TRBV7-9
J: TRBJ2-1
D: TRBD2
CDR3: CASSASGAGYNEQFF
DNA: TGTGCCAGCAGCGCCTCTGGAGCGGGGTACAATGAGCAGTTCTTC

size: -
V: TRBV5-8
J: TRBJ2-7
D: TRBD2
CDR3: CASSLGLAGPYEQYF
DNA: TGTGCCAGCAGTCTAGGACTAGCGGGACCATACGAGCAGTACTTC

size: -
V: TRBV18
J: TRBJ2-3
D: -
CDR3: CASSPRGQGTDTQYF
DNA: TGTGCCAGCTCACCACGGGGCCAAGGTACAGATACGCAGTATTTT

size: -
V: TRBV5-1
J: TRBJ2-1
D: TRBD2
CDR3: CASSGTSPYNEQFF
DNA: TGCGCCAGCAGCGGGACTAGCCCTTACAATGAGCAGTTCTTC

size: once
V: TRBV7-9
J: TRBJ2-7
D: -
CDR3: CASSPGQWGSYEQYF
DNA: TGTGCCAGCAGCCCGGGACAATGGGGATCCTACGAGCAGTACTTC

size: -
V: TRBV29-1
J: TRBJ2-1
D: TRBD2
CDR3: CSVEVAGGPISYNEQFF
DNA: TGCAGCGTTGAAGTAGCGGGAGGGCCTATTTCCTACAATGAGCAGTTCTTC

size: -
V: TRBV18
J: TRBJ1-4
D: -
CDR3: CASSRLDRLTTNEKLFF
DNA: TGTGCCAGCTCACGACTCGACCGCCTCACAACTAATGAAAAACTGTTTTTT

size: once
V: TRBV19
J: TRBJ1-4
D: -
CDR3: CASSHARLVGEKLFF
DNA: TGTGCCAGTAGCCACGCTAGGTTGGTAGGAGAAAAACTGTTTTTT

size: once
V: TRBV9
J: TRBJ1-1
D: -
CDR3: CASSVEDMNTEAFF
DNA: TGTGCCAGCAGCGTAGAGGACATGAACACTGAAGCTTTCTTT

size: few
V: TRBV5-6
J: TRBJ2-2
D: -
CDR3: CASSLGSTGELFF
DNA: TGTGCCAGCAGCTTGGGGAGCACCGGGGAGCTGTTTTTT

size: -
V: TRBV19
J: TRBJ1-2
D: TRBD1
CDR3: CARLGTAKSYGYTF
DNA: TGTGCCAGGCTTGGGACAGCCAAATCCTATGGCTACACCTTC

size: -
V: TRBV9
J: TRBJ1-2
D: -
CDR3: CASSLQGQDYGYTF
DNA: TGTGCCAGCAGTTTACAGGGCCAGGACTATGGCTACACCTTC

size: -
V: TRBV19
J: TRBJ1-6
D: TRBD1
CDR3: CASSILDRGDSPLHF
DNA: TGTGCCAGTAGTATCTTGGACAGGGGGGATTCACCCCTCCACTTT

size: many
V: TRBV6-5
J: TRBJ1-3
D: -
CDR3: CASSYSRLSGNTIYF
DNA: TGTGCCAGCAGTTACTCTCGGTTATCTGGAAACACCATATATTTT

size: -
V: TRBV10-1
J: TRBJ2-1
D: TRBD2
CDR3: CASSGSGIAVDEQFF
DNA: TGCGCCAGCAGTGGAAGCGGGATAGCGGTGGATGAGCAGTTCTTC

size: -
V: TRBV28
J: TRBJ2-7
D: -
CDR3: CASSPPPGSYEQYF
DNA: TGTGCCAGCAGTCCCCCGCCAGGGTCCTACGAGCAGTACTTC

size: -
V: TRBV27
J: TRBJ2-7
D: TRBD1
CDR3: CASSLSGQFQYF
DNA: TGTGCCAGCAGTTTATCGGGACAGTTCCAGTACTTC

size: -
V: TRBV2
J: TRBJ2-7
D: -
CDR3: CASRGPRAYEQYF
DNA: TGTGCCAGCAGAGGACCCAGGGCCTACGAGCAGTACTTC

size: -
V: TRBV19
J: TRBJ2-1
D: TRBD2
CDR3: CASSIVPSGINEQFF
DNA: TGTGCCAGTAGTATAGTTCCTAGCGGAATCAATGAGCAGTTCTTC

size: -
V: TRBV5-1
J: TRBJ2-1
D: TRBD2
CDR3: CASTPTSGTYNEQFF
DNA: TGCGCCAGCACGCCGACTAGCGGGACGTACAATGAGCAGTTCTTC

size: -
V: TRBV28
J: TRBJ2-7
D: TRBD2
CDR3: CASNTGGKYEQYF
DNA: TGTGCCAGCAACACGGGAGGGAAGTACGAGCAGTACTTC